This passage covers 15 T cell receptor beta chains from one sample sequenced in a study of T cell responses to AZD1222 COVID-19 vaccine. Clones were read by immunoSEQ multiplex PCR, and TCRdb kept only the in-frame ones, dropping some. The data hold roughly 86,000 clones, with 85% to 90% observed a single time. The sequences come from peripheral blood, collected on day 0 of AZD1222 vaccination. Receptors originate from an adult in good health.

The chain recombines TRBV7-2 with TRBJ2-1; tentative D call: TRBD2 (6 bases). The CDR3 length is 17 residues. V was clipped by 5 bases and J by 2 bases, with 19 bases between them. Per the germline V gene, CDR1 is SGHTA and CDR2 is FQGNSA. CDR3 in amino acids: CASSPHLGGGTYNEQFF. CDR3 nucleotides: TGTGCCAGCAGCCCCCATTTAGGCGGAGGGACCTACAATGAGCAGTTCTTC. Complete variable domain (other parts from reference TRBV7-2 and TRBJ2-1): GAGVSQSPSNKVTEKGKDVELRCDPISGHTALYWYRQSLGQGLEFLIYFQGNSAPDKSGLPSDRFSAERTGGSVSTLTIQRTQQEDSAVYLCASSPHLGGGTYNEQFFGPGTRLTVL.

J is TRBJ2-1 and V is TRBV2; 7 bases align to TRBD1. The CDR3 loop spans 13 amino acids. V shed 7 bases, J shed 8 bases, and the junction held 8 bases outside the gene matches. CDR1 is SNHLY, CDR2 FYNNEI, per germline. The CDR3 coding sequence is TGTGCCAGCACCACAGGGGCGGGCGATGAGCAGTTCTTC. Translated, it gives CASTTGAGDEQFF.

The V call is TRBV11-3, the J call TRBJ1-5; D unclear. The CDR3 sequence is 14 residues long. CDR1 SGHNT and CDR2 YENEEA come from the germline V gene. Deletions cut 4 bases from V and 7 bases from J, with 14 bases between. CDR3 sequence: CASSSTARVQPQHF. CDR3 DNA: TGTGCCAGCAGCTCCACGGCTAGAGTCCAGCCCCAGCATTTT.

This clone was seen once. V is TRBV11-2 and J is TRBJ1-3; D gene uncertain. Germline-derived CDR1 and CDR2 are SGHAT and FQNNGV. V lost 1 base and J lost 3, with 7 bases in between. The CDR3 runs 14 residues. The CDR3: CASSLGFRGNTIYF. The DNA of the CDR3 is TGTGCCAGCAGCTTAGGGTTTCGTGGAAACACCATATATTTT.

The chain has TRBV10-3 and TRBJ2-7; 8 bases are a match to TRBD1. V gave up 6 bases and J gave up 10 bases; unmatched junction bases: 11. The CDR3 runs 13 residues. Germline CDR1 reads ENHRY; CDR2 reads SYGVKD. CDR3 amino acids: CAISRDRRLNQYF. The DNA for the CDR3 is TGTGCCATCAGCCGGGACAGGAGACTGAATCAGTACTTC.

This chain uses TRBV6-5 with TRBJ2-2, with 7 bases identical to TRBD1. The CDR3 loop spans 15 amino acids. V was clipped by 7 bases and J by 8 bases; unmatched bases: 13. Per the germline V gene, CDR1 is MNHEY and CDR2 is SVGAGI. The DNA of the CDR3 is TGTGCCAGCACCCCCAGGGGGTCGGGTCCGGGGGAGCTGTTTTTT. Protein product: CASTPRGSGPGELFF.

The chain recombines TRBV2 with TRBJ2-2; a possible D gene is TRBD1 (6 bases). The CDR3 totals 14 residues. CDR1 SNHLY and CDR2 FYNNEI come from the germline V gene. Deletions cut 6 bases from V and 4 bases from J, with 12 bases between. The CDR3 DNA reads TGTGCCAGCAGACCACAGGGTTCCACCGGGGAGCTGTTTTTT. It translates to CASRPQGSTGELFF.

V and J are TRBV19 and TRBJ2-2; the match to TRBD2 covers 15 bases. Germline V gives CDR1 LNHDA, CDR2 SQIVND (reference sequence). J gave up 4 bases and V 8 bases, and 5 bases lay outside the gene matches. This CDR3 is 16 amino acids long. The CDR3 is CASRTSGRARTGELFF. The CDR3 DNA follows: TGTGCCAGTCGGACTAGCGGGAGGGCCCGCACCGGGGAGCTGTTTTTT.

The chain carries TRBV5-1 and TRBJ2-3; perhaps D is TRBD1 or TRBD2 (5 bases each). CDR1 and CDR2 from the germline V gene are SGHRS and YFSETQ. V shed 4 bases and J shed 2 bases, with 11 bases lying between them. This CDR3 has 14 residues. This CDR3 is CASSLRDPTDTQYF. The CDR3 DNA is TGCGCCAGCAGCCTCAGGGACCCCACAGATACGCAGTATTTT.

The CDR3, as DNA: TGTGCCAGCAGCCAAGAACTAGCGGGAGCCTACAATGAGCAGTTCTTC. Its translation: CASSQELAGAYNEQFF. The rearrangement uses TRBV4-2 and TRBJ2-1, with TRBD2 matching over 11 bases. CDR1 is LGHNA, CDR2 YNFKEQ, per germline. This CDR3 region has 16 residues. The ends lost 0 bases at V and 2 bases at J; junction bases unmatched: 0.

The chain couples TRBV4-1 to TRBJ2-7; D remains ambiguous. This CDR3 region has 12 residues. Trimming shortened V by 1 base and J by 4 bases, and 5 bases separated the two germline ends. Germline values: CDR1 MGHRA, CDR2 YSYEKL. The CDR3 DNA is TGCGCCAGCAGCCAAGGGTCGTACGAGCAGTACTTC. Translated: CASSQGSYEQYF.

The rearrangement joins TRBV3-1 (or the pseudogene TRBV3-2) to TRBJ2-5; D gene ambiguous. Trimming took off 0 bases at V and 7 bases at J, with 18 bases between the two ends. Germline V lookup: CDR1 LGHDT, CDR2 YNNKEL (reference sequence). This CDR3 is 16 amino acids long. The CDR3 DNA reads as TGTGCCAGCAGCCAAGATGGTGGCAGCCCGGGTCGGACCCAGTACTTC. This sequence encodes CASSQDGGSPGRTQYF.

This clone was seen only once. V usage is TRBV12-3 or TRBV12-4 and J usage is TRBJ2-3; D ambiguous. V gave up 2 bases and J gave up 6 bases, with 9 bases separating them. The CDR3 is 13 residues long. This CDR3 is CASSLNAGDTQYF. The CDR3 DNA reads TGTGCCAGCAGTTTAAACGCAGGCGATACGCAGTATTTT.

J is TRBJ1-2 and V is TRBV25-1; D ambiguous. Trimming left V 5 bases short and J 8 bases short, with 24 bases between. The CDR3 spans 16 residues. The germline gives CDR1 MGHDK, CDR2 SYGVNS. CDR3 nucleotide sequence: TGTGCCAGCAGTCCTTCACCGGGCCTCCCGGTGAGGGGCTACACCTTC. Translating it yields CASSPSPGLPVRGYTF.

The chain couples TRBV6-5 to TRBJ1-1; tentatively, D is TRBD1 (6 bases). CDR1 and CDR2 from the germline V gene are MNHEY and SVGAGI. The V gene lost 6 bases and the J gene lost 0 bases, with 8 bases spanning the gap. The length of the CDR3 is 13 residues. The CDR3 loop reads CASRDSVNTEAFF. DNA of the CDR3: TGTGCCAGCAGGGACAGCGTGAACACTGAAGCTTTCTTT.